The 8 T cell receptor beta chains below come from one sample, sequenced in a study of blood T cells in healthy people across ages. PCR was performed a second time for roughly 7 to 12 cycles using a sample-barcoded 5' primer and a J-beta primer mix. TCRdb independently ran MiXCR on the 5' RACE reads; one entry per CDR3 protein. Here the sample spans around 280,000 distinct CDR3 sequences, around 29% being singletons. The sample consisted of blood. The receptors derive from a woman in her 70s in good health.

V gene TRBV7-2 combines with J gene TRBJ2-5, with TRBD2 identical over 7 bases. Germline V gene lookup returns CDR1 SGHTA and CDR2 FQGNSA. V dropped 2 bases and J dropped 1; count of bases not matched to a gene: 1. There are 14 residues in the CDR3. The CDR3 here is CASSLWEGQETQYF. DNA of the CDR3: TGTGCCAGCAGCTTATGGGAGGGCCAAGAGACCCAGTACTTC.

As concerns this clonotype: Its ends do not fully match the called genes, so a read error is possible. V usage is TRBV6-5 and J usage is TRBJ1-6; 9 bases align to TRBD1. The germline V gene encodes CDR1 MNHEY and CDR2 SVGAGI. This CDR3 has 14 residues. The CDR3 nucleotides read TGTGCCAGCAGAACGGACAGGGGTAATTCCCCCCTCCACTTT. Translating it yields CASRTDRGNSPLHF.

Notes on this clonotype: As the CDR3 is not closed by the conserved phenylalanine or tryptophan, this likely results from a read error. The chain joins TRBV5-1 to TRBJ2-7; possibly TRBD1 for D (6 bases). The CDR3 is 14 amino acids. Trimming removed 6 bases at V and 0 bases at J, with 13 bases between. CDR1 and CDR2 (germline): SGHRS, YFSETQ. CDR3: CASTLGAASYEQYY. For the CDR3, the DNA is TGCGCCAGCACACTGGGGGCGGCCTCCTACGAGCAGTACTAC.

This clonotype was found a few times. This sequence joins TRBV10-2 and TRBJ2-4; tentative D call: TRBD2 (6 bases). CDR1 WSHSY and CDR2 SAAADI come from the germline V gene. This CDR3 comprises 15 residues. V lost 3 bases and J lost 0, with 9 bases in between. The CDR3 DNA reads TGCGCCAGCAGTGACCCGGGACTAGCCAAAAACATTCAGTACTTC. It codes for CASSDPGLAKNIQYF.

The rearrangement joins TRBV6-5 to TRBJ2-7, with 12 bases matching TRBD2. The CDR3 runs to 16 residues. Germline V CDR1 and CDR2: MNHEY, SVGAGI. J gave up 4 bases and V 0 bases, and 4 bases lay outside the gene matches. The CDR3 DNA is TGTGCCAGCAGTTACTCACTAGCGGGAGGAACTTACGAGCAGTACTTC. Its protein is CASSYSLAGGTYEQYF.

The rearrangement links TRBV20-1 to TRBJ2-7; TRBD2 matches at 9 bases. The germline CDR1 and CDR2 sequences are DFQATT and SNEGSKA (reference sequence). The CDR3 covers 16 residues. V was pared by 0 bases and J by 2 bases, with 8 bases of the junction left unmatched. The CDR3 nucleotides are TGCAGTGCTAGAGATTTTAGCGGGAGAGGCACCTACGAGCAGTACTTC. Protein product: CSARDFSGRGTYEQYF.

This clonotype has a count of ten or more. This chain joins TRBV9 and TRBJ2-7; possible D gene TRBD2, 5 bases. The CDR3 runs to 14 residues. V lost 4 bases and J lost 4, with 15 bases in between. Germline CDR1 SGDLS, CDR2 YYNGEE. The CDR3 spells CASSPRDGIYEQYF. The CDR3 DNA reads TGTGCCAGCAGCCCACGGGATGGGATTTACGAGCAGTACTTC. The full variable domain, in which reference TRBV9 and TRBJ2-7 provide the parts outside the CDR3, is DSGVTQTPKHLITATGQRVTLRCSPRSGDLSVYWYQQSLDQGLQFLIQYYNGEERAKGNILERFSAQQFPDLHSELNLSSLELGDSALYFCASSPRDGIYEQYFGPGTRLTVT.

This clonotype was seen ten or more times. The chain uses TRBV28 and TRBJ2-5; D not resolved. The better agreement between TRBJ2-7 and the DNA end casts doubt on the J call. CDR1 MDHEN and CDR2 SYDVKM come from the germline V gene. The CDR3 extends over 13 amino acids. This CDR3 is CASSSVGLYEQYF. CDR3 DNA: TGTGCCAGCAGTAGCGTAGGGTTGTACGAGCAGTACTTC.